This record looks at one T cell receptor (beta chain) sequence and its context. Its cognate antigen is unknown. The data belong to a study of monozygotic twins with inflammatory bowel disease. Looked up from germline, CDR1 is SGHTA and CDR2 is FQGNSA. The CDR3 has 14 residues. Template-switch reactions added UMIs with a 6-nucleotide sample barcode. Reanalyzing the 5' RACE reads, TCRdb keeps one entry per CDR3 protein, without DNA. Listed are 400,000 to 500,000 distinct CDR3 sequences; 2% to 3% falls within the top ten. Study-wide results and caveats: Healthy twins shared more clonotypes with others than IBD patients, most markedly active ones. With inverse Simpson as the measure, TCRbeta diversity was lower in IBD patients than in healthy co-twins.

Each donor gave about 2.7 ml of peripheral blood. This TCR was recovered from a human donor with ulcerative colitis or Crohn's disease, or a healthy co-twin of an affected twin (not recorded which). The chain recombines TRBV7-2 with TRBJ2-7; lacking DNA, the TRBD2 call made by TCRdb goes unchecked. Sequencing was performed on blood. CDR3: CASSLGGIVGEQYF.